Below, one T cell receptor beta chain is given with its context. The authors' processing: Researchers report that nucleated cell counts were estimated from reference gene primer amplification. TCRdb's table, derived via immunoSEQ multiplex PCR, lists solely in-frame clones and lacks some. V and J calls and clone size are given by that table; D and trimming were obtained from the DNA. The sample records 250,000 or so clones, approximately 89% being singletons. Trimming removed 0 bases from V and 5 bases from J; junction bases left unmatched: 4. CDR3 length equals 15 residues. The germline CDR1 and CDR2 sequences are SGHVS and FQNEAQ. This sample was taken from a study of blood T cell repertoires in COVID-19. Study as a whole: Nucleic acid was either cDNA or gDNA, and it came from T cells, B-cell-depleted T cells, or PBMCs.

This clonotype was obtained from a woman in her forties with acute COVID-19. Material for sequencing was PBMCs or T cells enriched from blood (not recorded which). The chain is built from TRBV7-8 and TRBJ1-5, with TRBD1 matching over 7 bases. CDR3 residues: CASSLAGTAYQPQHF. The CDR3 nucleotides are TGTGCCAGCAGCTTAGCTGGGACAGCCTATCAGCCCCAGCATTTT.